The rows below give T cell receptor beta chains drawn from one sample of a study of cytomegalovirus exposure and HLA in healthy donors. The method was immunoSEQ multiplex PCR; TCRdb's version includes in-frame clones alone and lacks a portion of them. Counted here are 120,000 or so clones, roughly 70% occurring once; the ten biggest clones make up 2.9%. What was sequenced was PBMCs. All receptors come from a middle-aged woman in good health and CMV-seropositive. CDR3s include the opening cysteine and the closing phenylalanine or tryptophan. Fields, in order: D gene, V gene, clone size, J gene, CDR3 protein, CDR3 DNA. The D gene is left open where the match is weak. Not all rows give a size; the values are once, few, many and, for expanded clones, a class.

.	TRBV7-9	.	TRBJ2-3	CASSTSILSTDTQYF	TGTGCCAGCAGTACTAGCATCCTCAGCACAGATACGCAGTATTTT
TRBD1	TRBV5-6	.	TRBJ2-3	CASSRQGGQDTQYF	TGTGCCAGCAGCCGACAGGGGGGTCAAGATACGCAGTATTTT
.	TRBV28	.	TRBJ2-7	CASRSGGSFGAYEQYF	TGTGCCAGCAGGTCTGGAGGGAGCTTTGGGGCCTACGAGCAGTACTTC
TRBD2	TRBV7-9	.	TRBJ2-5	CASSPPLAGETQYF	TGTGCCAGCAGCCCTCCTCTAGCGGGAGAGACCCAGTACTTC
.	TRBV25-1	.	TRBJ2-7	CASSVPGGHEQYF	TGTGCCAGCAGTGTCCCAGGGGGGCACGAGCAGTACTTC
.	TRBV18	.	TRBJ2-5	CASSPGRSQETQYF	TGTGCCAGCTCACCAGGCAGGTCCCAAGAGACCCAGTACTTC
.	TRBV29-1	few	TRBJ2-1	CSVDAGNEQFF	TGCAGCGTCGACGCGGGCAATGAGCAGTTCTTC
.	TRBV4-1	.	TRBJ2-1	CASSAGGGSANEQFF	TGCGCCAGCAGCGCCGGGGGCGGGAGTGCGAATGAGCAGTTCTTC
.	TRBV5-1	.	TRBJ2-3	CASSLAVTVTDTQYF	TGCGCCAGCAGCTTGGCGGTGACAGTGACAGATACGCAGTATTTT
.	TRBV4-3	.	TRBJ2-4	CASSQDAQGENIQYF	TGCGCCAGCAGCCAAGATGCCCAGGGCGAAAACATTCAGTACTTC
.	TRBV19	.	TRBJ2-7	CASSIDRNEQYF	TGTGCCAGTAGTATAGACAGGAACGAGCAGTACTTC
.	TRBV2	medium-sized	TRBJ2-5	CASSDGVEETQYF	TGTGCCAGCAGTGACGGGGTTGAAGAGACCCAGTACTTC
.	TRBV11-3	.	TRBJ2-3	CASSRDNTDTQYF	TGTGCCAGCAGCCGGGACAACACAGATACGCAGTATTTT
TRBD2	TRBV5-4	few	TRBJ2-7	CASSLASGVPYEQYF	TGTGCCAGCAGCTTGGCGAGCGGGGTTCCCTACGAGCAGTACTTC
.	TRBV6-1	.	TRBJ1-2	CASSEQGHKGGYTF	TGTGCCAGCAGTGAGCAGGGTCACAAAGGCGGCTACACCTTC
TRBD2	TRBV5-4	.	TRBJ2-5	CASSSRTSGRETQYF	TGTGCCAGCAGCTCCCGGACTAGCGGGAGGGAGACCCAGTACTTC
TRBD2	TRBV7-9	once	TRBJ2-7	CASSFIWGGEQYF	TGTGCCAGCAGTTTTATTTGGGGGGGGGAGCAGTACTTC
.	TRBV29-1	.	TRBJ2-7	CSAAREGSYEQYF	TGCAGCGCCGCTCGAGAGGGATCCTACGAGCAGTACTTC
.	TRBV18	.	TRBJ1-2	CASSPYGFGYTF	TGTGCCAGCTCACCCTACGGTTTTGGCTACACCTTC
TRBD2	TRBV9	once	TRBJ2-3	CASSVQASGWGDTQYF	TGTGCCAGCAGCGTACAGGCTAGCGGCTGGGGGGATACGCAGTATTTT
.	TRBV4-2	.	TRBJ2-1	CASSQSLANEQFF	TGTGCCAGCAGCCAAAGTCTAGCGAACGAGCAGTTCTTC
TRBD1	TRBV13	.	TRBJ1-6	CASSSGQGSGSPLHF	TGTGCCAGCAGCTCCGGACAGGGATCGGGTTCACCCCTCCACTTT
TRBD2	TRBV27	.	TRBJ2-2	CASVGLLAGNTGELFF	TGTGCCAGCGTAGGGCTTCTAGCGGGAAACACCGGGGAGCTGTTTTTT
.	TRBV7-2	.	TRBJ1-1	CASSLGFATPLRLGTEAFF	TGTGCCAGCAGCTTAGGTTTCGCGACACCTCTCCGCTTAGGCACTGAAGCTTTCTTT
TRBD1	TRBV7-9	.	TRBJ2-7	CASSLDGQGMYEQYF	TGTGCCAGCAGCTTAGATGGACAGGGAATGTACGAGCAGTACTTC
TRBD1	TRBV12-5	.	TRBJ2-7	CASGLGTGAAEQYF	TGTGCTAGTGGTTTGGGGACAGGGGCGGCCGAGCAGTACTTC
TRBD1	TRBV28	.	TRBJ1-1	CATQQGATEAFF	TGTGCCACCCAACAGGGGGCCACTGAAGCTTTCTTT
.	TRBV19	once	TRBJ2-2	CASSNPGQYTGELFF	TGTGCCAGTAGTAATCCGGGACAATACACCGGGGAGCTGTTTTTT
TRBD2	TRBV5-5	.	TRBJ2-5	CASSATLAGGQETQYF	TGTGCCAGCAGCGCCACTCTAGCGGGAGGGCAAGAGACCCAGTACTTC
TRBD1	TRBV5-6	.	TRBJ1-2	CASSLGQGTYYGYTF	TGTGCCAGCAGCTTGGGACAGGGGACCTACTATGGCTACACCTTC
TRBD2	TRBV18	.	TRBJ2-7	CASSPLAGESEQYF	TGTGCCAGCTCACCACTAGCGGGAGAAAGCGAGCAGTACTTC
TRBD2	TRBV7-3	.	TRBJ2-3	CASSDSGGVTDTQYF	TGTGCCAGCAGCGATAGCGGGGGGGTGACAGATACGCAGTATTTT
.	TRBV7-9	.	TRBJ1-5	CASSLSGAGGNQPQHF	TGTGCCAGCAGCTTATCCGGGGCCGGAGGGAATCAGCCCCAGCATTTT
.	TRBV10-3	.	TRBJ1-1	CAIAQDTEAFF	TGTGCCATCGCCCAGGACACTGAAGCTTTCTTT
.	TRBV28	.	TRBJ2-7	CASSPGYEQYF	TGTGCCAGCAGTCCCGGTTACGAGCAGTACTTC
.	TRBV2	once	TRBJ2-1	CASSETGMASGFSYNEQFF	TGTGCCAGCAGTGAAACAGGGATGGCTAGCGGTTTCTCCTACAATGAGCAGTTCTTC
TRBD1	TRBV5-3	many	TRBJ1-4	CARSLLQGASEKLFF	TGTGCCAGAAGCCTACTACAGGGGGCAAGTGAAAAACTGTTTTTT
.	TRBV28	.	TRBJ2-7	CASSSHPGGTYEQYF	TGTGCCAGCAGTTCCCACCCCGGCGGGACCTACGAGCAGTACTTC
.	TRBV7-5	.	TRBJ2-7	CARSSTARVPSYEQYF	TGTGCCAGAAGCTCGACCGCGCGGGTCCCGTCCTACGAGCAGTACTTC
TRBD1	TRBV28	.	TRBJ2-7	CASSFNPMGQLSYEQYF	TGTGCCAGCAGCTTTAACCCCATGGGACAGCTCTCCTACGAGCAGTACTTC
.	TRBV7-9	few	TRBJ2-1	CASSSGREQFF	TGTGCCAGCAGCTCCGGGAGAGAGCAGTTCTTC
.	TRBV7-9	.	TRBJ2-7	CASPRTGGPYEQYF	TGTGCCAGCCCCCGGACAGGAGGGCCCTACGAGCAGTACTTC
TRBD1	TRBV6-4	few	TRBJ1-2	CAIRDPGGGYGYTF	TGTGCCATCAGAGATCCAGGGGGCGGGTACGGCTACACCTTC
TRBD2	TRBV14	.	TRBJ2-7	CASSQTRTSLNYEQYF	TGTGCCAGCAGCCAGACTCGGACTAGCCTGAACTACGAGCAGTACTTC
.	TRBV4-1	.	TRBJ2-7	CASSQARQVSYEQYF	TGCGCCAGCAGCCAAGCCCGACAGGTTTCCTACGAGCAGTACTTC
TRBD1	TRBV19	.	TRBJ1-1	CASSIGDRLNTEAFF	TGTGCCAGTAGTATAGGGGACAGACTGAACACTGAAGCTTTCTTT
TRBD1	TRBV7-3	.	TRBJ1-6	CASSLRQGGSPLHF	TGTGCCAGCAGCTTGAGACAGGGGGGATCACCCCTCCACTTT